The 21 T cell receptor beta chains listed next were all sequenced from one sample in a study of blood T cell repertoires in COVID-19. Assay used: immunoSEQ multiplex PCR; TCRdb lists only in-frame clones, some missing. The sample includes 380,000 or so clones, around 90% seen only once; the top ten take 0.95% to 1.5%. The sequenced material came from peripheral blood. These TCRs come from a man aged 40-50 years with acute or convalescent COVID-19.

The chain couples TRBV29-1 to TRBJ2-1; 10 bases are shared with TRBD2. This CDR3 is built from 14 residues. V dropped 7 bases and J dropped 9; count of bases not matched to a gene: 12. Germline V gene sequence: CDR1 SQVTM, CDR2 ANQGSEA. CDR3 sequence (DNA): TGCAGCGCGCAAACTAGCGGGAACTACGGTGAGCAGTTCTTC. Its protein product is CSAQTSGNYGEQFF.

The rearrangement uses TRBV10-3 and TRBJ2-7, with 10 bases matching TRBD1. The trim removed 6 bases at V and 1 base at J, leaving 3 bases unmatched. CDR3 length: 14 amino acids. The V gene's germline CDR1 is ENHRY and CDR2 SYGVKD. CDR3 nucleotide sequence: TGTGCCATCAGGGGACAGGGGAGATCCTACGAGCAGTACTTC. Translated: CAIRGQGRSYEQYF.

The CDR3 nucleotides read TGTGCCAGCAGTTACCTGGGACAGGGAGGCTACACCTTC. It specifies CASSYLGQGGYTF. This chain joins TRBV6-5 and TRBJ1-2; 9 positions agree with TRBD1. CDR3 length: 13 amino acids. From germline, CDR1 is MNHEY and CDR2 SVGAGI. With V trimmed by 2 bases and J by 8 bases, 3 bases remained unmatched.

This chain connects TRBV4-1 to TRBJ1-1; D call uncertain. The CDR3 spans 12 residues. Germline CDR1 reads MGHRA; CDR2 reads YSYEKL. Trimming stripped 3 bases from V and 7 bases from J, with 9 bases between. The DNA for the CDR3 is TGCGCCAGCAGCCAGATCAGTGATGAAGCTTTCTTT. Translated: CASSQISDEAFF.

Written as DNA, the CDR3 is TGCGCCAGCAGCCCAGAGAGACTCAACTATGGCTACACCTTC. The encoded protein is CASSPERLNYGYTF. The chain recombines TRBV4-1 with TRBJ1-2; D gene uncertain. The germline V and J ends were trimmed by 4 bases and 2 bases, with 11 bases remaining between them. The CDR3 length is 14 residues. Germline CDR1 is MGHRA and CDR2 is YSYEKL.

The rearrangement uses TRBV11-3 and TRBJ2-2, with 7 positions matching TRBD2. V dropped 3 bases and J dropped 6; count of bases not matched to a gene: 10. Germline V gene lookup returns CDR1 SGHNT and CDR2 YENEEA. There are 16 residues in the CDR3. The DNA of the CDR3 is TGTGCCAGCAGCTTCGAAAGCGGGGCATGGGCCGGGGAGCTGTTTTTT. It specifies CASSFESGAWAGELFF.

The rearrangement uses TRBV27 and TRBJ1-5, with D hard to call. Germline V gene lookup returns CDR1 MNHEY and CDR2 SMNVEV (reference sequence). CDR3 length: 14 amino acids. Trimming cost V 7 bases and J 4 bases, with 14 bases left between them. The CDR3 region has the DNA TGTGCCAGCAATCCGGCGGGCGGGAATCAGCCCCAGCATTTT. As protein: CASNPAGGNQPQHF.

The CDR3 region has the DNA TGTGCTAGTGGTCACCCGGGACAGCCCCCAAATTCACCCCTCCACTTT. Its protein is CASGHPGQPPNSPLHF. The V and J genes are TRBV12-5 and TRBJ1-6; 7 positions match TRBD1. The CDR3 has 16 residues. Looked up from germline, CDR1 is LGHNT and CDR2 is FRNRAP. V was pared by 5 bases and J by 7 bases, with 11 bases of the junction left unmatched. Looking up the rest from reference TRBV12-5 and TRBJ1-6 gives the full variable domain: DARVTQTPRHKVTEMGQEVTMRCQPILGHNTVFWYRQTMMQGLELLAYFRNRAPLDDSGMPKDRFSAEMPDATLATLKIQPSEPRDSAVYFCASGHPGQPPNSPLHFGNGTRLTVT.

The CDR3 nucleotides are TGTGCCAGCAGTTACTCCCCCCGCCGAGGCGAAAAACTGTTTTTT. Its translation is CASSYSPRRGEKLFF. The chain is built from TRBV6-5 and TRBJ1-4; D is ambiguous. V dropped 0 bases and J dropped 8 bases, with 13 bases sitting between them. Germline values: CDR1 MNHEY, CDR2 SVGAGI. This CDR3 has 15 amino acids.

The V call is TRBV24-1, the J call TRBJ2-3, with TRBD2 as a possible D gene (5 bases). Trimming left V 2 bases short and J 3 bases short, with 11 bases between. Germline V CDR1 and CDR2: KGHDR, SFDVKD. This CDR3 is 15 amino acids long. CDR3 nucleotides: TGTGCCACCAGTGATTCGGTGGGAGCGACAGATACGCAGTATTTT. It translates to CATSDSVGATDTQYF.

The chain joins TRBV11-2 to TRBJ2-1; TRBD2 aligns across 7 bases. V shed 2 bases, J shed 7 bases, and the junction held 5 bases outside the gene matches. In germline, CDR1 is SGHAT, CDR2 FQNNGV. The CDR3 contains 14 residues. CDR3 nucleotides: TGTGCCAGCAGCTTACTAGCGGTATATAATGAGCAGTTCTTC. Encoded protein: CASSLLAVYNEQFF. The whole variable domain, remainder taken from reference TRBV11-2 and TRBJ2-1, is EAGVAQSPRYKIIEKRQSVAFWCNPISGHATLYWYQQILGQGPKLLIQFQNNGVVDDSQLPKDRFSAERLKGVDSTLKIQPAKLEDSAVYLCASSLLAVYNEQFFGPGTRLTVL.

The gene calls are TRBV27 and TRBJ2-7; 10 bases map to TRBD1. Germline CDR1 MNHEY, CDR2 SMNVEV (reference sequence). This CDR3 is 14 amino acids long. The V segment lost 5 bases and the J segment 3 bases; nucleotides outside the gene matches: 4. Written as DNA, the CDR3 is TGTGCCAGCAGTCGACGGACAGGGGGCTACGAGCAGTACTTC. It codes for CASSRRTGGYEQYF.

This clone was observed once. V gene TRBV15 combines with J gene TRBJ2-3; D perhaps matches TRBD2 (6 bases). Trimming pared 2 bases from V and 3 bases from J, leaving 18 bases between. Germline V gene sequence: CDR1 LNHNV, CDR2 YYDKDF (reference sequence). The CDR3 covers 17 residues. The CDR3 reads CATSRRTTGRRTDTQYF. The CDR3 nucleotides read TGTGCCACCAGCAGACGCACGACCGGGAGAAGGACAGATACGCAGTATTTT.

The chain carries TRBV11-2 and TRBJ2-2; D may be TRBD1 (6 bases). Germline-derived CDR1 and CDR2 are SGHAT and FQNNGV. The germline V and J ends were trimmed by 1 base and 5 bases, with 11 bases remaining between them. CDR3 length: 15 residues. The CDR3 protein is CASSLVRGRTGELFF. The CDR3 nucleotides read TGTGCCAGCAGCTTAGTCAGGGGTCGGACCGGGGAGCTGTTTTTT.

The rearrangement links TRBV4-3 to TRBJ1-1; a weak D match, TRBD1 (6 bases). From germline, CDR1 is LGHNA and CDR2 YSLEER. The CDR3 runs 16 residues. V was trimmed by 2 bases and J by 1 base, leaving 14 bases between them. As DNA, the CDR3 is TGCGCCAGCAGCCAACAACCGGGACAAGGGAACACTGAAGCTTTCTTT. Protein product: CASSQQPGQGNTEAFF.

This chain joins TRBV29-1 and TRBJ1-1; TRBD1 matches 9 bases. Germline values: CDR1 SQVTM, CDR2 ANQGSEA. V was pared by 6 bases and J by 2 bases, with 4 bases of the junction left unmatched. There are 13 residues in the CDR3. The CDR3 reads CSVHRGRNTEAFF. The CDR3 coding sequence is TGCAGCGTCCACAGGGGGCGTAACACTGAAGCTTTCTTT.

The sample holds one count of this clone. The gene calls are TRBV19 and TRBJ2-1; tentatively, D is TRBD2 (6 bases). The V gene lost 3 bases and the J gene lost 1 base, with 7 bases spanning the gap. From germline, CDR1 is LNHDA and CDR2 SQIVND (reference sequence). CDR3 length: 14 amino acids. CDR3 sequence (DNA): TGTGCCAGTAGTATTGGGGGGTCCTACAATGAGCAGTTCTTC. Residues: CASSIGGSYNEQFF.

This rearrangement joins TRBV19 to TRBJ2-2; possibly TRBD1 for D (5 bases). The CDR3 is 13 residues long. Germline CDR1 is LNHDA and CDR2 is SQIVND (reference sequence). Deletions cut 4 bases from V and 5 bases from J, with 8 bases between. In DNA, the CDR3 is TGTGCCAGTAGTACGACAGAGACCGGGGAGCTGTTTTTT. It is translated as CASSTTETGELFF.

The rearrangement joins TRBV27 to TRBJ2-1; D gene unclear. V dropped 0 bases and J dropped 4 bases, with 7 bases sitting between them. CDR1 MNHEY and CDR2 SMNVEV come from the germline V gene (reference sequence). The CDR3 length is 14 residues. CDR3: CASSLSANYNEQFF. The CDR3 DNA is TGTGCCAGCAGTTTATCCGCGAATTACAATGAGCAGTTCTTC.

This chain connects TRBV28 to TRBJ1-2; 8 bases match TRBD1. The CDR3 is made up of 14 amino acids. V lost 5 bases to trimming and J lost 6 bases; unmatched junction nucleotides: 8. In germline, CDR1 is MDHEN, CDR2 SYDVKM. The CDR3 spells CASSPDRVDHGYTF. DNA of the CDR3: TGTGCCAGCAGTCCGGACAGGGTCGATCATGGCTACACCTTC.

CDR3 in amino acids: CAWSVSWGDTEAFF. DNA of the CDR3: TGTGCCTGGAGTGTATCTTGGGGGGACACTGAAGCTTTCTTT. The chain is built from TRBV30 and TRBJ1-1, with D possibly matching TRBD1 (5 bases). Germline assignment: CDR1 GTSNPN and CDR2 SVGIG (reference sequence). The CDR3 contains 14 residues. Trimming left V 0 bases short and J 3 bases short, with 11 bases between.